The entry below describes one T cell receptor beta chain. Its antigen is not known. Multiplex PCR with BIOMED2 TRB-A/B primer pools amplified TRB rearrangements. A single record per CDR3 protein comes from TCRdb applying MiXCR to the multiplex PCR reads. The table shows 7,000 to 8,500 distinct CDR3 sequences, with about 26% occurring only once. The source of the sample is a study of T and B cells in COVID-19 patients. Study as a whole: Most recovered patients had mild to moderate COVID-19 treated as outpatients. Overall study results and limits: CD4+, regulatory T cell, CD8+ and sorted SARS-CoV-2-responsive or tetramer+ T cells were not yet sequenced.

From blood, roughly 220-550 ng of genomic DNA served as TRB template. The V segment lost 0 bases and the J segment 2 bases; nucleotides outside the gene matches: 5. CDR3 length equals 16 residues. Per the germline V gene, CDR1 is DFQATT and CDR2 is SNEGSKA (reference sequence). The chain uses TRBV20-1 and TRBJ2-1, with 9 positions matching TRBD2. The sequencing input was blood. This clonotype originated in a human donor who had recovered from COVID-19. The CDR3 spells CSAREGLAITYNEQFF. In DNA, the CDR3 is TGCAGTGCTAGAGAGGGACTAGCCATCACCTACAATGAGCAGTTCTTC.